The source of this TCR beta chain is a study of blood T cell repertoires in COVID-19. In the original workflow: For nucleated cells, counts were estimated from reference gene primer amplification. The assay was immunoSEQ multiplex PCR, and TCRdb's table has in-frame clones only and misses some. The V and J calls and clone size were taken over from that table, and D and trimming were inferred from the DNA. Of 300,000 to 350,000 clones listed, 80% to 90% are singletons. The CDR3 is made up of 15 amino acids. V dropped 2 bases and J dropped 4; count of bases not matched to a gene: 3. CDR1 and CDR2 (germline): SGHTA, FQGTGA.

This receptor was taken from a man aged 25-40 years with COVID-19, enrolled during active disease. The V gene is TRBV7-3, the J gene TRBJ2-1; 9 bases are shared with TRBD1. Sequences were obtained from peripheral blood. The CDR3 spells CASSLGTGRYNEQFF. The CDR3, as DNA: TGTGCCAGCAGCTTAGGGACAGGGCGGTACAATGAGCAGTTCTTC.